The T cell receptor (beta chain) described here comes from a study of T cell repertoires in cytomegalovirus infection. The wider study: Well-studied HLA-B-restricted CMV epitopes were used in the study alongside recently identified HLA-C-restricted ones. Public TCR beta signatures marked donors with CMV infection and the matching HLA.

Regarding this clonotype: The antigen is not known.

The germline V gene encodes CDR1 MNHEY and CDR2 SMNVEV (reference sequence). Between the trimmed V and J ends, which lost 3 bases and 0 bases, there was a span of 11 bases. The CDR3 has 16 residues. TCRdb called the reads again in MiXCR, with one record for every CDR3 protein. Here the sample spans about 470,000 distinct CDR3 sequences, roughly 46% being singletons. This rearrangement joins TRBV27 to TRBJ1-4, with D unclear. This specimen was cultured PBMCs, taken from culture after CMV antigen stimulation. The sequence was obtained from a human donor in good health (CMV status not recorded). Some clones in this sample may be carry-over from other donors' samples. The CDR3 here is CASSFGVDTTNEKLFF. CDR3 nucleotide sequence: TGTGCCAGCAGTTTTGGAGTAGATACAACTAATGAAAAACTGTTTTTT.